Described below is a single T cell receptor beta chain sequence and its context. As yet, its antigen is unknown. Deletions cut 4 bases from V and 7 bases from J, with 15 bases between. CDR3 length equals 13 residues. Germline values: CDR1 SGDLS, CDR2 YYNGEE. The sample comes from a study of cytomegalovirus exposure and HLA in healthy donors. Regarding the study as a whole: Earlier findings revealed that most TCR beta V segments proved productive either about 87% or about 30% of the time. What a later analysis reportedly showed was that an Asian-associated ancestry cluster had fewer N-insertions than the roughly 700-donor mean. CMV serostatus was the sole immune exposure data available.

The PCR made use of 60 Vbeta and 13 Jbeta primers. Generated by immunoSEQ multiplex PCR, the TCRdb table keeps only in-frame clones and is missing some. The sample has 75,000 to 95,000 clones, approximately 84% seen once. This clonotype was obtained from a woman in her late teens or twenties in good health and CMV-seropositive. The V call is TRBV9, the J call TRBJ2-7; TRBD1 might be the D (5 bases). The sequenced sample consisted of PBMCs. The CDR3 nucleotides read TGTGCCAGCAGCCCCGTGGGGCGGAGTGAGCAGTACTTC. Amino acids: CASSPVGRSEQYF.